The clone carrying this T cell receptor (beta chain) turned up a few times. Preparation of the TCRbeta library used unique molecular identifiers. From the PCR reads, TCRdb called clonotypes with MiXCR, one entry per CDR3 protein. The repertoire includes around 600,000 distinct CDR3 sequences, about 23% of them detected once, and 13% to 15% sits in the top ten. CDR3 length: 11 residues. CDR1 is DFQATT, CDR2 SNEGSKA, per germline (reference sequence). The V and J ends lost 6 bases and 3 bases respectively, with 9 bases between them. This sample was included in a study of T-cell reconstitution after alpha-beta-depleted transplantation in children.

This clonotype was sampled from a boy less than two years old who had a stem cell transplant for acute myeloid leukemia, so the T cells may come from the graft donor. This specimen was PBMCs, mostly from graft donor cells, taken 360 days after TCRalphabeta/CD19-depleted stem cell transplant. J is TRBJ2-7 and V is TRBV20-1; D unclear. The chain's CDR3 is CSAKDRYEQYF. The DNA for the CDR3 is TGCAGTGCCAAAGACCGCTACGAGCAGTACTTC.